This T cell receptor (beta chain) was identified in a study of T cell responses to AZD1222 COVID-19 vaccine. Study observations and caveats: Variant regions that are unmutated are reportedly the target of nearly half of spike-specific TCRs. The repertoires were collected only after the peak T cell response.

Here immunoSEQ multiplex PCR was the method, and the copy in TCRdb shows in-frame clones only, minus some. Altogether over 150,000 clones are present, around 90% being singletons, with the ten largest covering 2% to 3%. This clone occurred once. As yet, its antigen is unknown. Specimen: peripheral blood, collected on day 0 of AZD1222 vaccination. The clonotype was recovered from an adult in good health.

In nucleotides, the CDR3 is TGTGCCAGCAGTGATTTTCTCGACAGTACTAATGAAAAACTGTTTTTT. The encoded protein is CASSDFLDSTNEKLFF. The chain employs TRBV6-1 and TRBJ1-4, with D maybe TRBD1 (5 bases). The germline CDR1 and CDR2 sequences are MNHNS and SASEGT. The ends were cut back, 3 bases at V and 2 bases at J, with 13 bases in the middle. The CDR3 covers 16 residues.